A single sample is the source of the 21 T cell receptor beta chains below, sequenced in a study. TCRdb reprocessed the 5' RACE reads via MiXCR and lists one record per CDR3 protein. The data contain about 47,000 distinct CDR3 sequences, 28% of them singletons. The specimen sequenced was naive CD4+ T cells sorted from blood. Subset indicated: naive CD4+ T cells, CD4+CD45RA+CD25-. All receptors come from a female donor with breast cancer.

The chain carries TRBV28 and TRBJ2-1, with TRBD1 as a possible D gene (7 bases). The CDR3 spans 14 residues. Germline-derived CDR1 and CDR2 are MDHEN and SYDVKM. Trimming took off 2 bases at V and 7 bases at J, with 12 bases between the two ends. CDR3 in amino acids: CASSLGGTVNEQFF. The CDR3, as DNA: TGTGCCAGCAGTTTAGGGGGGACAGTTAATGAGCAGTTCTTC.

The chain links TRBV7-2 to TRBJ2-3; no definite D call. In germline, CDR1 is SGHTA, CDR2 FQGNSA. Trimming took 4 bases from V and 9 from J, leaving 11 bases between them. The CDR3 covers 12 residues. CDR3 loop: CASSSRHKTQYF. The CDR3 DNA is TGTGCCAGCAGCTCAAGGCACAAGACGCAGTATTTT.

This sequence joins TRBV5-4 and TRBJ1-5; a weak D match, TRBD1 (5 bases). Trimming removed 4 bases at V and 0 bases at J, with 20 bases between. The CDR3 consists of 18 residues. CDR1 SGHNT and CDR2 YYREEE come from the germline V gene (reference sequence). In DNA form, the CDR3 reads TGTGCCAGCAGCCAACTGGGACGGAGCGCGGATAGCAATCAGCCCCAGCATTTT. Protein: CASSQLGRSADSNQPQHF. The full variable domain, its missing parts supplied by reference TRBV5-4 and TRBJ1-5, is ETGVTQSPTHLIKTRGQQVTLRCSSQSGHNTVSWYQQALGQGPQFIFQYYREEENGRGNFPPRFSGLQFPNYSSELNVNALELDDSALYLCASSQLGRSADSNQPQHFGDGTRLSIL.

The CDR3 reads CASSSVKGAGEAFF. The CDR3 DNA follows: TGTGCCAGCAGCTCGGTAAAAGGGGCCGGGGAAGCTTTCTTT. The genes are TRBV5-6 and TRBJ1-1; perhaps TRBD1 as D (5 bases). The CDR3 extends over 14 amino acids. Deletions cut 3 bases from V and 8 bases from J, with 17 bases between. Germline values: CDR1 SGHDT, CDR2 YYEEEE.

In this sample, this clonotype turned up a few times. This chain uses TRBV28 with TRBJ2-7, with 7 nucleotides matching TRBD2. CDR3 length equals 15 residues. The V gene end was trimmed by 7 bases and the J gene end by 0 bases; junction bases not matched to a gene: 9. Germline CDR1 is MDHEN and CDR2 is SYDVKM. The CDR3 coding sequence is TGTGCCAGCACCCCCGGCGGCGGGAGCTCCTACGAGCAGTACTTC. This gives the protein CASTPGGGSSYEQYF.

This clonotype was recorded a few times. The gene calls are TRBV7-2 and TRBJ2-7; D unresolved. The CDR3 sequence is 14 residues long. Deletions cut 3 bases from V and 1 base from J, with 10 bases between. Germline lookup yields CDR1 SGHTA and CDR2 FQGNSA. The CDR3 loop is CASSFHSGSYEQYF. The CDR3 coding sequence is TGTGCCAGCAGCTTCCACTCAGGTTCCTACGAGCAGTACTTC.

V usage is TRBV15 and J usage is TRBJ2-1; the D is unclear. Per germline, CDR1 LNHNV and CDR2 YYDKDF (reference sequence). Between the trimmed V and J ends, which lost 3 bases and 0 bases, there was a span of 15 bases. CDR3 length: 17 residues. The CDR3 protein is CATSRENPTISYNEQFF. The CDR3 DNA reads TGTGCCACCAGCAGGGAGAACCCGACGATCTCCTACAATGAGCAGTTCTTC. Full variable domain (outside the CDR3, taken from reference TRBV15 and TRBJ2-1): DAMVIQNPRYQVTQFGKPVTLSCSQTLNHNVMYWYQQKSSQAPKLLFHYYDKDFNNEADTPDNFQSRRPNTSFCFLDIRSPGLGDTAMYLCATSRENPTISYNEQFFGPGTRLTVL.

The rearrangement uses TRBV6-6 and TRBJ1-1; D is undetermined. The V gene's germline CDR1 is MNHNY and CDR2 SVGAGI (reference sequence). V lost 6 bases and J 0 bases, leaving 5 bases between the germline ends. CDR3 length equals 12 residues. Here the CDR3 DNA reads TGTGCCAGCAGGGCACTGAACACTGAAGCTTTCTTT. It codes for CASRALNTEAFF.

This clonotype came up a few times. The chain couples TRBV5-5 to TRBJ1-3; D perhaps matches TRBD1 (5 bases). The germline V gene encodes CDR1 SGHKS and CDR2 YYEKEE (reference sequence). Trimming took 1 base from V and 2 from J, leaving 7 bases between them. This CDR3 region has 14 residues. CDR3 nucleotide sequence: TGTGCCAGCAGCTTGCGAGGGGCTGGAAACACCATATATTTT. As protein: CASSLRGAGNTIYF.

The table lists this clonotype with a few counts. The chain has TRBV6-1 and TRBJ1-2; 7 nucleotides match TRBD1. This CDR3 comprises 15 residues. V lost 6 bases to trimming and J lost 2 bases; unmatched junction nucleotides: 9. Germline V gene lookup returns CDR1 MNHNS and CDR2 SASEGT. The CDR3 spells CASSAGGELNYGYTF. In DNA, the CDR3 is TGTGCCAGCAGCGCAGGGGGAGAACTCAACTATGGCTACACCTTC.

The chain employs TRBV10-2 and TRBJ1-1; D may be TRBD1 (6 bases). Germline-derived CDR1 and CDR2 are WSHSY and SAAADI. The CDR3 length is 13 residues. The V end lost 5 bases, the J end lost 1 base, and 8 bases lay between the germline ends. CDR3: CASSRTENTEAFF. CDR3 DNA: TGCGCCAGCAGTCGGACAGAGAACACTGAAGCTTTCTTT.

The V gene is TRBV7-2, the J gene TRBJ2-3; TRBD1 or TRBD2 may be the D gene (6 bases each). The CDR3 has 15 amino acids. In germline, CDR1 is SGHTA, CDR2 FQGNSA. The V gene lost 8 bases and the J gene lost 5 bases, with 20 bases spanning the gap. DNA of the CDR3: TGTGCCAGCGGCCTCACACCGGGGGCGGGAGATACGCAGTATTTT. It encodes CASGLTPGAGDTQYF.

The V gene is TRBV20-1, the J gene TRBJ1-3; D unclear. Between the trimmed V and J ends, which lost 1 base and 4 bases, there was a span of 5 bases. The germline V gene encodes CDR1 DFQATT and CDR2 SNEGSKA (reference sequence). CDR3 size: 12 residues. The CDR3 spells CSARVLGNTIYF. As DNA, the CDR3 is TGCAGTGCTAGAGTTCTCGGAAACACCATATATTTT.

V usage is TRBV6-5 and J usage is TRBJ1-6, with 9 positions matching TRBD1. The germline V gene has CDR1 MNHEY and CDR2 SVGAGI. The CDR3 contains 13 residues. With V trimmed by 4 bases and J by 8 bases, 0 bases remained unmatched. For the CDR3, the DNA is TGTGCCAGCAGTTGGACAGGGGATTCACCCCTCCACTTT. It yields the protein CASSWTGDSPLHF.

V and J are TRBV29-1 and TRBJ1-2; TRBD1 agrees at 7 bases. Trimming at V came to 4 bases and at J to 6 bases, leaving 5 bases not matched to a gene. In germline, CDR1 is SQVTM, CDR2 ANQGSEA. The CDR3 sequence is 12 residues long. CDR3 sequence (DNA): TGCAGCGTTGTCGGACAGGAGGATGGCTACACCTTC. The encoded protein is CSVVGQEDGYTF.

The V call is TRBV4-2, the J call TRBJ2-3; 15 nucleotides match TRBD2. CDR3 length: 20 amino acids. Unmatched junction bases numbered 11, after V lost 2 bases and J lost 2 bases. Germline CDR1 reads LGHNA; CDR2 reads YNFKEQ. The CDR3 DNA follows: TGTGCCAGCAGCCAACCGGGACTAGCGGGAGGAGACGGAAACACAGATACGCAGTATTTT. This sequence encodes CASSQPGLAGGDGNTDTQYF.

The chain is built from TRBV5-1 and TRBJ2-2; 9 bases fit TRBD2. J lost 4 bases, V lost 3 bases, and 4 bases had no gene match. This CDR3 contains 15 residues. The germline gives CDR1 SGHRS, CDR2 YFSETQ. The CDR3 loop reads CASSWTSVVTGELFF. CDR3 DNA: TGCGCCAGCAGCTGGACTAGCGTCGTCACCGGGGAGCTGTTTTTT.

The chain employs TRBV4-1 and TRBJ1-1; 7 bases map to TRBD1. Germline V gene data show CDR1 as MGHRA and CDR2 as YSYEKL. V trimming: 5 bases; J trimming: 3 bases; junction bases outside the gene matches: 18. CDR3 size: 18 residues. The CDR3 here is CASSELQGQGEGDTEAFF. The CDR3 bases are TGCGCCAGCAGCGAACTGCAAGGCCAGGGGGAGGGAGACACTGAAGCTTTCTTT.

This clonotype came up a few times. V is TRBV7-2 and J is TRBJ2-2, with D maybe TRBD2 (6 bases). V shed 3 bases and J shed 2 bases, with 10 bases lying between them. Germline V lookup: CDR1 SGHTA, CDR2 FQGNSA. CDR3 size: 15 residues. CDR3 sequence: CASSFTSYNTGELFF. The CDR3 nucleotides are TGTGCCAGCAGCTTCACTAGCTATAACACCGGGGAGCTGTTTTTT.

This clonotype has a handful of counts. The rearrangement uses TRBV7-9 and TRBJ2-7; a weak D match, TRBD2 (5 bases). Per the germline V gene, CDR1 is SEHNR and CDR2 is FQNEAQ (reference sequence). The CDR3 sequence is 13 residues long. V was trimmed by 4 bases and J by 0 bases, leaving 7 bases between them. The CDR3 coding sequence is TGTGCCAGCAGCTACGGGGACTCCTACGAGCAGTACTTC. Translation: CASSYGDSYEQYF.

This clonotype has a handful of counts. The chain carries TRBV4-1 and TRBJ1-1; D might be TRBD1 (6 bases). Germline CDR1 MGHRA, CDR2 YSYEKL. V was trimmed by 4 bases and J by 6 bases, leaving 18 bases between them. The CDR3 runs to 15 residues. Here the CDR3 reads CASSPWGGLGAEAFF. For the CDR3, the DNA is TGCGCCAGCAGCCCATGGGGGGGGCTGGGAGCTGAAGCTTTCTTT.